The entry below gives a single T cell receptor (beta chain) sequence along with its context. Its antigen has not been determined. The sample holds no much larger clone one base away, and base qualities are not on file. High-throughput TCR beta sequencing profiled peripheral blood CD8+ and CD4+ T cells from healthy donors, Susac syndrome patients and multiple sclerosis patients. Susac syndrome patients met recently defined diagnostic criteria for definite or probable disease. CD8+ TEMRA cells were enriched by FACS, while bulk CD8+ and CD4+ T cells were purified by magnetic negative isolation. Blood was collected in EDTA tubes and processed within 24 hours, with PBMCs isolated through density gradient centrifugation. PBMCs intended for TCR sequencing were frozen in liquid nitrogen and were later thawed in a 37 degrees C water bath. A purity of at least 90% was achieved for sorted or isolated CD4+, CD8+ and CD8+ TEMRA cells.

RNA was extracted using the RNeasy kit, and about 0.5 to 1 ug of the RNA was reverse transcribed with random hexamers. The immunoSEQ multiplex PCR assay, covering 54 Vbeta and 13 Jbeta segments, was used to amplify TCR beta CDR3 regions. PCR amplification bias was corrected by using a synthetic template baseline for primer optimization and computational correction. In the paper's pipeline: Only productive sequences were kept, with reads annotated to V, D and J genes according to IMGT and analyzed in immunoSEQ Analyzer. Clonality was calculated as one minus the Shannon entropy normalized by log2 of the number of productive unique sequences. For each patient and control, public and private clones were evaluated among the 100 most prevalent clones. Clones were defined as Susac-specific when absent from the healthy and MS cohorts, from over a thousand published viral clones and from other ImmuneACCESS disease sequences. In-frame beta chains were kept once TCRdb had trimmed the public reads at Q25 with fastp and called clones with MiXCR. Rows with one shared CDR3 protein collapse into an entry with the most common genes and DNA. In this record, the V and J calls reflect TCRdb's handling and not the investigators' own analysis. A total of 100,000 to 150,000 distinct CDR3 sequences appear in this sample, around 94% of them only once. The top ten hold approximately 0.2% of the sample.

The data derive from a study of CD8 T cells in Susac syndrome (dated by TCRdb to between 2018 and 2021). General notes on the study: Of the Susac syndrome patients who were sequenced, about eight were in clinical remission while roughly six had clinically active disease. Clonality of the CD8+ T cell repertoire was compared between roughly twelve healthy donors, approximately 14 Susac syndrome patients and around 16 multiple sclerosis patients. The study used repertoire sequencing to test whether antigen drove CD8+ T cell activation and differentiation in Susac syndrome. At the time of blood withdrawal, Susac syndrome patients were either therapy-naive, taking corticosteroids (with some also receiving IVIg), or on IVIg alone. Study-wide conclusions, independent of this receptor: Approximately 15 Susac-specific public clones were identified in the total CD8+ repertoire, and several Susac-specific public clones were identified in the CD8+ TEMRA repertoire. CD8+ repertoires in Susac syndrome showed clonal expansion, which was highest in CD8+ TEMRA cells and was greater in clinically active patients than in remitting patients. The number of individuals in the TCR sequencing and HLA analysis was acknowledged as relatively small.

Sequenced: CD8+ T cells from PBMCs. The clonotype was recovered from a human donor with Susac syndrome.

The DNA reads as follows: TGTGCCAGCAGCCAAGACGAAGGGGAGGGGGCGCCGGCAGATACGCAGTATTTT. Translated, this is CASSQDEGEGAPADTQYF. The chain employs TRBV3-1 and TRBJ2-3; the D segment may tentatively be TRBD1 or TRBD2, each giving 7 matched bases. V is reduced by 0 bases and J by 4 bases, leaving a spacing of 20 bases between them. Inclusive of the bounding cysteine and phenylalanine, the CDR3 is 18 residues long. Just CDR3 DNA is preserved here, 54 bases in frame from base 1. In the germline V gene (reference sequence), CDR1 corresponds to LGHDT and CDR2 to YNNKEL.